Listed below are T cell receptor beta chains from one sample, sequenced in a study of T cell responses to AZD1222 COVID-19 vaccine. Data came from immunoSEQ multiplex PCR; TCRdb stores just in-frame clones and leaves some out. This sample has some 150,000 clones, with under 95% found just once. Material: peripheral blood, obtained on day 0 of AZD1222 vaccination. The receptors here all came from an adult in good health. Each CDR3 is given with its conserved first and last residue. The D gene is left open where the match is weak. Rows give clone size only sometimes, using once, few, many, or a class for an expanded clone.

d_gene: .; abundance: .; v_gene: TRBV7-9; j_gene: TRBJ1-1; CDR3nt: TGTGCCAGCAGCCCTTACAAGAACACTGAAGCTTTCTTT; CDR3aa: CASSPYKNTEAFF
d_gene: .; abundance: .; v_gene: TRBV5-1; j_gene: TRBJ1-1; CDR3nt: TGCGCCAGCAGCTTGGTCTGGGGGGGAGGTTCTAGGAACACTGAAGCTTTCTTT; CDR3aa: CASSLVWGGGSRNTEAFF
d_gene: .; abundance: .; v_gene: TRBV24-1; j_gene: TRBJ1-4; CDR3nt: TGTGCCACCTTCAGGTGGGGAACTAATGAAAAACTGTTTTTT; CDR3aa: CATFRWGTNEKLFF
d_gene: .; abundance: .; v_gene: TRBV18; j_gene: TRBJ1-1; CDR3nt: TGTGCCAGCTCACAATCAGGATACACTGAAGCTTTCTTT; CDR3aa: CASSQSGYTEAFF
d_gene: .; abundance: .; v_gene: TRBV18; j_gene: TRBJ2-1; CDR3nt: TGTGCCAGCTCGCCCTCCGGGTCCGGCAATGAGCAGTTCTTC; CDR3aa: CASSPSGSGNEQFF
d_gene: .; abundance: .; v_gene: TRBV19; j_gene: TRBJ1-1; CDR3nt: TGTGCCTCCTCAACAGGTTCGCACGTTGAAACTTTCTTT; CDR3aa: CASSTGSHVETFF
d_gene: .; abundance: .; v_gene: TRBV27; j_gene: TRBJ2-1; CDR3nt: TGTGCCAGCAGTTTATCTTCCTACAATGAGCAGTTCTTC; CDR3aa: CASSLSSYNEQFF
d_gene: TRBD2; abundance: .; v_gene: TRBV19; j_gene: TRBJ2-2; CDR3nt: TGTGCCAGTAGTATACTAGCGGGAGGTCCCGGGGAGCTGTTTTTT; CDR3aa: CASSILAGGPGELFF
d_gene: .; abundance: .; v_gene: TRBV7-6; j_gene: TRBJ2-1; CDR3nt: TGTGCCAGTAGATCCTTCCCGGGGGACAATGAGCAGTTCTTC; CDR3aa: CASRSFPGDNEQFF
d_gene: TRBD1; abundance: .; v_gene: TRBV9; j_gene: TRBJ1-2; CDR3nt: TGTGCCAGCAGCGCGACAGGGGGGGGCTATGGCTACACCTTC; CDR3aa: CASSATGGGYGYTF
d_gene: TRBD1; abundance: .; v_gene: TRBV18; j_gene: TRBJ2-3; CDR3nt: TGTGCCAGCTCACCTGCCGCTCCAGGGGGAAGCTTCACAGATACGCAGTATTTT; CDR3aa: CASSPAAPGGSFTDTQYF
d_gene: .; abundance: .; v_gene: TRBV7-2; j_gene: TRBJ1-5; CDR3nt: TGTGCCAGCAGCCCCCACGGGGCAGGAAAAAAATGGAATCAGCCCCAGCATTTT; CDR3aa: CASSPHGAGKKWNQPQHF
d_gene: TRBD2; abundance: .; v_gene: TRBV6-5; j_gene: TRBJ2-1; CDR3nt: TGTGCCAGCAGTTACTCGACTAGCGGGATCGGTGAGCAGTTCTTC; CDR3aa: CASSYSTSGIGEQFF
d_gene: .; abundance: .; v_gene: TRBV9; j_gene: TRBJ1-1; CDR3nt: TGTGCCAGCAGCGTAGAGAGTAACACTGAAGCTTTCTTT; CDR3aa: CASSVESNTEAFF
d_gene: TRBD2; abundance: few; v_gene: TRBV6-4; j_gene: TRBJ2-3; CDR3nt: TGTGCCAGCAGTGTTGCGGGAGAGGGCACAGATACGCAGTATTTT; CDR3aa: CASSVAGEGTDTQYF
d_gene: TRBD1; abundance: .; v_gene: TRBV3-1/TRBV3-2; j_gene: TRBJ2-1; CDR3nt: TGTGCCAGCAGCCAAGAGGGACAGGGGGCCGATGAGCAGTTCTTC; CDR3aa: CASSQEGQGADEQFF
d_gene: .; abundance: .; v_gene: TRBV3-1/TRBV3-2; j_gene: TRBJ2-7; CDR3nt: TGTGCCAGCAGCCAGCGTGAGACCCGTCCGTACTTC; CDR3aa: CASSQRETRPYF
d_gene: .; abundance: .; v_gene: TRBV28; j_gene: TRBJ2-2; CDR3nt: TGTGCCTACGGACGGACGAACACCGGGGAGCTGTTTTTT; CDR3aa: CAYGRTNTGELFF
d_gene: TRBD2; abundance: .; v_gene: TRBV4-2; j_gene: TRBJ2-3; CDR3nt: TGTGCCAGCAGCCAAGAAGGTAGCGGGTCAAGCACAGATACGCAGTATTTT; CDR3aa: CASSQEGSGSSTDTQYF
d_gene: .; abundance: .; v_gene: TRBV19; j_gene: TRBJ2-1; CDR3nt: TGTGCCAGTAGTAAAGTGCGCTCAAGAGGTAATGAGCAGTTCTTC; CDR3aa: CASSKVRSRGNEQFF
d_gene: .; abundance: .; v_gene: TRBV6-5; j_gene: TRBJ1-2; CDR3nt: TGTGCCGGCAGTTTGGCCCAAGAAGGCAGCTATGGCTACACCTTC; CDR3aa: CAGSLAQEGSYGYTF
d_gene: .; abundance: .; v_gene: TRBV7-9; j_gene: TRBJ2-7; CDR3nt: TGTGCCAGCAGCTTAGGTGCCTACGAGCAGTACTTC; CDR3aa: CASSLGAYEQYF
d_gene: .; abundance: .; v_gene: TRBV6-4; j_gene: TRBJ1-6; CDR3nt: TGTGCCAGCAGTGACGGGGGCAGATCACCCCTCCACTTT; CDR3aa: CASSDGGRSPLHF
d_gene: .; abundance: .; v_gene: TRBV24-1; j_gene: TRBJ2-7; CDR3nt: TGTGCCACCAGTGATAAGCTTGACGAGCAGTACTTC; CDR3aa: CATSDKLDEQYF
d_gene: .; abundance: .; v_gene: TRBV11-2; j_gene: TRBJ2-1; CDR3nt: TGTGCCAGCAGCTGGGCCACAGGGACGGGATACAATGAGCAGTTCTTC; CDR3aa: CASSWATGTGYNEQFF
d_gene: .; abundance: few; v_gene: TRBV7-2; j_gene: TRBJ2-3; CDR3nt: TGTGCCAGCAGCCCTTTCACAGATACGCAGTATTTT; CDR3aa: CASSPFTDTQYF
d_gene: .; abundance: .; v_gene: TRBV28; j_gene: TRBJ2-3; CDR3nt: TGTGCCAGCAGTTTGGACTCGGATACGCAGTATTTT; CDR3aa: CASSLDSDTQYF
d_gene: .; abundance: once; v_gene: TRBV30; j_gene: TRBJ2-7; CDR3nt: TGTGCCTGGAGTGTACAGGGATACGAGCAGTACTTC; CDR3aa: CAWSVQGYEQYF